These 9 T cell receptor beta chains share one sample of origin, sequenced in a study of blood T cell repertoires in COVID-19. The repertoire was sequenced with immunoSEQ multiplex PCR; TCRdb's copy has only in-frame clones and lacks some. This sample has about 350,000 clones, with approximately 89% found just once. The material sequenced was peripheral blood. Receptors originate from a woman aged 55-70 years with COVID-19, enrolled during active disease.

The rearrangement joins TRBV2 to TRBJ2-5, with 7 positions matching TRBD1. This CDR3 comprises 15 residues. Germline assignment: CDR1 SNHLY and CDR2 FYNNEI. Trimming cost V 8 bases and J 5 bases; bases outside gene matches: 14. The chain's CDR3 is CASLRERARGETQYF. In DNA, the CDR3 is TGTGCCAGCCTAAGGGAGCGAGCCAGGGGGGAGACCCAGTACTTC.

The chain joins TRBV19 to TRBJ1-2; 7 bases are a match to TRBD1. The CDR3 spans 15 residues. The V gene end was trimmed by 6 bases and the J gene end by 2 bases; junction bases not matched to a gene: 9. Germline lookup yields CDR1 LNHDA and CDR2 SQIVND (reference sequence). CDR3 sequence: CASSSSGGTNYGYTF. Here the CDR3 DNA reads TGTGCCAGTAGCTCATCAGGGGGTACGAACTATGGCTACACCTTC.

The chain has TRBV7-9 and TRBJ1-1, with TRBD1 matching over 7 bases. This CDR3 is built from 15 residues. Germline V lookup: CDR1 SEHNR, CDR2 FQNEAQ (reference sequence). Trimming removed 4 bases from V and 0 bases from J; junction bases left unmatched: 5. The CDR3 here is CASSSPTGLNTEAFF. CDR3 coding DNA: TGTGCCAGCAGCTCCCCGACAGGGTTGAACACTGAAGCTTTCTTT.

The rearrangement joins TRBV3-1 (or the pseudogene TRBV3-2) to TRBJ1-2; no clear D. Deletions cut 0 bases from V and 6 bases from J, with 11 bases between. CDR1 and CDR2 from the germline V gene are LGHDT and YNNKEL (reference sequence). This CDR3 has 14 residues. CDR3 sequence (DNA): TGTGCCAGCAGCCAAGATCTCTCGGGGAATGGCTACACCTTC. Its translation is CASSQDLSGNGYTF.

In its sample, this clone was seen once. The chain joins TRBV9 to TRBJ1-5; no firm D call. V dropped 3 bases and J dropped 9 bases, with 13 bases sitting between them. Germline V lookup: CDR1 SGDLS, CDR2 YYNGEE. The CDR3 has 13 residues. CDR3 protein: CASSDSGFVPQHF. The CDR3 DNA is TGTGCCAGCAGCGACAGTGGTTTTGTGCCCCAGCATTTT. The full variable domain, in which reference TRBV9 and TRBJ1-5 provide the parts outside the CDR3, is DSGVTQTPKHLITATGQRVTLRCSPRSGDLSVYWYQQSLDQGLQFLIQYYNGEERAKGNILERFSAQQFPDLHSELNLSSLELGDSALYFCASSDSGFVPQHFGDGTRLSIL.

V usage is TRBV6-5 and J usage is TRBJ1-5; TRBD1 aligns across 7 bases. CDR3 length: 15 amino acids. V dropped 7 bases and J dropped 1; count of bases not matched to a gene: 7. CDR1 is MNHEY and CDR2 is SVGAGI in the germline V gene. CDR3 amino acids: CASNPGTVSNQPQHF. In DNA form, the CDR3 reads TGTGCCAGCAACCCGGGGACAGTGAGCAATCAGCCCCAGCATTTT.

The V call is TRBV3-1 (or the pseudogene TRBV3-2), the J call TRBJ1-1; 7 bases are shared with TRBD1. After removal of 6 bases from V and 2 bases from J, the junction contained 3 bases not matched to a gene. Per the germline V gene, CDR1 is LGHDT and CDR2 is YNNKEL (reference sequence). This CDR3 comprises 13 residues. In DNA form, the CDR3 reads TGTGCCAGCAGGAGGACAGGAAACACTGAAGCTTTCTTT. Translation gives CASRRTGNTEAFF.

The chain links TRBV6-1 to TRBJ2-5; D remains unclear. Germline V gene lookup returns CDR1 MNHNS and CDR2 SASEGT. V lost 0 bases and J lost 9, with 14 bases in between. The length of the CDR3 is 14 residues. CDR3 loop: CASSEAFYTGSQYF. In DNA form, the CDR3 reads TGTGCCAGCAGTGAAGCGTTTTATACCGGGTCCCAGTACTTC.

The genes are TRBV20-1 and TRBJ2-1, with D hard to call. CDR1 is DFQATT and CDR2 is SNEGSKA in the germline V gene (reference sequence). This CDR3 spans 10 amino acids. V dropped 4 bases and J dropped 7 bases, with 5 bases sitting between them. The CDR3 sequence: CSAIYNEQFF. For the CDR3, the DNA is TGCAGTGCTATTTATAATGAGCAGTTCTTC.